The sequence of this T cell receptor (beta chain) was determined in a study of T-cell memory formation after mild COVID-19. Study conclusions and caveats: Clones which contracted sat mainly in CM and EM if CD4+, and in EMRA if CD8+.

Concerning this clonotype itself: Its antigen is undetermined.

TCRdb reprocessed the 5' RACE reads via MiXCR and lists one record per CDR3 protein. The table lists approximately 82,000 distinct CDR3 sequences, 10% to 15% of them singletons. Germline loops: CDR1 SNHLY, CDR2 FYNNEI. The CDR3 totals 15 residues. Trimming took 1 base from V and 7 from J, leaving 16 bases between them. The chain has TRBV2 and TRBJ1-2; D ambiguous. Input material: PBMCs or a T cell subset sorted from them (not recorded which). The clonotype originates from a man younger than 30 who had mild COVID-19 (a few samples of this study predate the infection). Cell type and time point are not known. CDR3 loop: CASSEGWRVLGGYTF. The CDR3, as DNA: TGTGCCAGCAGTGAAGGGTGGCGGGTACTCGGTGGCTACACCTTC. The complete variable domain, with remaining parts taken from reference TRBV2 and TRBJ1-2, reads EPEVTQTPSHQVTQMGQEVILRCVPISNHLYFYWYRQILGQKVEFLVSFYNNEISEKSEIFDDQFSVERPDGSNFTLKIRSTKLEDSAMYFCASSEGWRVLGGYTFGSGTRLTVV.